The 15 T cell receptor beta chains given below trace back to one sample, sequenced in a study of blood T cell repertoires in COVID-19. Assay: immunoSEQ multiplex PCR; the TCRdb copy retains only in-frame clones and omits some. The table has tens of thousands of clones, approximately 92% seen once. What was sequenced was peripheral blood. The receptors were sampled from a woman aged 55-70 years with COVID-19, enrolled during active disease.

This chain connects TRBV9 to TRBJ2-3, with D tentatively TRBD1 (6 bases). Germline V gives CDR1 SGDLS, CDR2 YYNGEE. V was pared by 4 bases and J by 5 bases, with 14 bases between. The CDR3 loop spans 14 amino acids. CDR3 sequence: CASSPHQGGDTQYF. CDR3 DNA: TGTGCCAGCAGCCCCCATCAAGGGGGAGATACGCAGTATTTT.

The chain uses TRBV14 and TRBJ2-2; D is possibly TRBD1 (5 bases). Trimming cost V 6 bases and J 4 bases, with 9 bases left between them. The CDR3 runs to 13 residues. Per germline, CDR1 SGHDN and CDR2 FVKESK. In DNA, the CDR3 is TGTGCCAGCAGTATACAGGTCACCGGGGAGCTGTTTTTT. Its translation: CASSIQVTGELFF.

The chain combines TRBV4-3 with TRBJ1-1; D may be TRBD1 (6 bases). The CDR3 covers 14 residues. From germline, CDR1 is LGHNA and CDR2 YSLEER. The ends were cut back, 0 bases at V and 4 bases at J, with 9 bases in the middle. The chain's CDR3 is CASSQEGGLTEAFF. The CDR3 nucleotides read TGCGCCAGCAGCCAAGAGGGGGGGCTCACTGAAGCTTTCTTT.

This clone showed up just a few times. The chain links TRBV6-2 or TRBV6-3 to TRBJ1-6, with D perhaps TRBD1 (6 bases). With 6 bases removed from V and 9 bases from J, the gap between germline ends came to 15 bases. The CDR3 covers 14 residues. Looked up from germline, CDR1 is MNHEY and CDR2 is SVGEGT. The CDR3 is CASSSTGWGSPLHF. The CDR3 DNA sequence: TGTGCCAGCAGCTCCACAGGGTGGGGTTCACCCCTCCACTTT.

Here the CDR3 reads CASSLGEGTGSYEQYF. In DNA, the CDR3 is TGTGCCAGCAGCTTAGGGGAGGGGACAGGATCCTACGAGCAGTACTTC. The chain uses TRBV7-9 and TRBJ2-7; TRBD1 might be the D (8 bases). The germline V gene encodes CDR1 SEHNR and CDR2 FQNEAQ (reference sequence). CDR3 length equals 16 residues. V was trimmed by 1 base and J by 1 base, leaving 14 bases between them.

The genes are TRBV6-2 or TRBV6-3 and TRBJ2-3, with TRBD2 identical over 15 bases. J lost 5 bases, V lost 3 bases, and 3 bases had no gene match. This CDR3 has 16 residues. CDR1 is MNHEY, CDR2 SVGEGT, per germline. The CDR3 DNA sequence: TGTGCCAGCAGTTATGGACTAGCGGGGGGGGTAGATACGCAGTATTTT. Protein product: CASSYGLAGGVDTQYF.

The chain couples TRBV7-8 to TRBJ2-2, with 11 bases fitting TRBD2. V dropped 2 bases and J dropped 1; count of bases not matched to a gene: 6. The CDR3 runs 18 residues. CDR1 is SGHVS, CDR2 FQNEAQ, per germline. The CDR3 sequence: CASSLLNLAGGNTGELFF. CDR3 nucleotides: TGTGCCAGCAGCTTACTTAACCTAGCGGGAGGGAACACCGGGGAGCTGTTTTTT. The complete variable domain, with remaining parts taken from reference TRBV7-8 and TRBJ2-2, reads GAGVSQSPRYKVAKRGQDVALRCDPISGHVSLFWYQQALGQGPEFLTYFQNEAQLDKSGLPSDRFFAERPEGSVSTLKIQRTQQEDSAVYLCASSLLNLAGGNTGELFFGEGSRLTVL.

The V gene is TRBV19, the J gene TRBJ1-5; 9 bases map to TRBD1. In germline, CDR1 is LNHDA, CDR2 SQIVND (reference sequence). V lost 7 bases, J lost 3 bases, and 19 bases stayed unmatched. This CDR3 spans 19 amino acids. The CDR3 loop is CASMLTFQTGGPHNQPQHF. DNA of the CDR3: TGTGCCAGTATGTTAACATTTCAGACAGGGGGTCCCCACAATCAGCCCCAGCATTTT.

The J gene is TRBJ2-7, the V gene TRBV4-1; 9 bases match TRBD1. CDR3 size: 15 residues. J gave up 2 bases and V 1 base, and 3 bases lay outside the gene matches. Germline CDR1 MGHRA, CDR2 YSYEKL. The CDR3 nucleotides read TGCGCCAGCAGCCAAGGGACAGGGGTAACCTACGAGCAGTACTTC. Translation: CASSQGTGVTYEQYF.

J is TRBJ1-4 and V is TRBV6-5; TRBD1 aligns across 10 bases. Trimming took 2 bases from V and 6 from J; bases not matched to a gene: 0. CDR1 MNHEY and CDR2 SVGAGI come from the germline V gene. The CDR3 consists of 14 residues. In DNA, the CDR3 is TGTGCCAGCAGTTACGGGACAGGGGATGAAAAACTGTTTTTT. Protein sequence: CASSYGTGDEKLFF.

V and J are TRBV4-3 and TRBJ2-1, with a weak D call TRBD1 (6 bases). CDR1 and CDR2 (germline): LGHNA, YSLEER. The CDR3 spans 18 residues. V dropped 1 base and J dropped 1 base, with 17 bases sitting between them. This CDR3 is CASSQGTVSSLSYNEQFF. CDR3 DNA sequence: TGCGCCAGCAGCCAAGGGACAGTGTCGAGCCTTTCCTACAATGAGCAGTTCTTC.

V gene TRBV6-1 combines with J gene TRBJ1-2, with D hard to call. The CDR3 sequence is 13 residues long. Germline values: CDR1 MNHNS, CDR2 SASEGT. V dropped 3 bases and J dropped 4 bases, with 9 bases sitting between them. This CDR3 is CASSEENFYGYTF. The CDR3 DNA reads as TGTGCCAGCAGTGAGGAGAACTTCTATGGCTACACCTTC.

The chain combines TRBV30 with TRBJ2-7, with D possibly TRBD2 on 5 matching bases. The CDR3 runs 12 residues. Germline CDR1 and CDR2: GTSNPN and SVGIG (reference sequence). The V and J ends lost 2 bases and 3 bases respectively, with 8 bases between them. In DNA, the CDR3 is TGTGCCTGGAGTCCGGGGAGCTACGAGCAGTACTTC. Translating gives CAWSPGSYEQYF.

V usage is TRBV5-1 and J usage is TRBJ2-2; possibly TRBD1 for D (5 bases). The CDR3 is made up of 16 amino acids. Germline values: CDR1 SGHRS, CDR2 YFSETQ. V was pared by 0 bases and J by 1 base, with 10 bases between. The CDR3 DNA reads TGCGCCAGCAGCTTGGTCCCTACAGGGAACACCGGGGAGCTGTTTTTT. Amino acids: CASSLVPTGNTGELFF.

The V gene is TRBV2, the J gene TRBJ2-1; 7 nucleotides agree with TRBD1. This CDR3 has 16 residues. Germline V lookup: CDR1 SNHLY, CDR2 FYNNEI. The trim removed 4 bases at V and 0 bases at J, leaving 6 bases unmatched. CDR3 loop: CASSGSTGSSYNEQFF. As DNA, the CDR3 is TGTGCCAGCAGTGGCTCGACAGGGAGCTCCTACAATGAGCAGTTCTTC.